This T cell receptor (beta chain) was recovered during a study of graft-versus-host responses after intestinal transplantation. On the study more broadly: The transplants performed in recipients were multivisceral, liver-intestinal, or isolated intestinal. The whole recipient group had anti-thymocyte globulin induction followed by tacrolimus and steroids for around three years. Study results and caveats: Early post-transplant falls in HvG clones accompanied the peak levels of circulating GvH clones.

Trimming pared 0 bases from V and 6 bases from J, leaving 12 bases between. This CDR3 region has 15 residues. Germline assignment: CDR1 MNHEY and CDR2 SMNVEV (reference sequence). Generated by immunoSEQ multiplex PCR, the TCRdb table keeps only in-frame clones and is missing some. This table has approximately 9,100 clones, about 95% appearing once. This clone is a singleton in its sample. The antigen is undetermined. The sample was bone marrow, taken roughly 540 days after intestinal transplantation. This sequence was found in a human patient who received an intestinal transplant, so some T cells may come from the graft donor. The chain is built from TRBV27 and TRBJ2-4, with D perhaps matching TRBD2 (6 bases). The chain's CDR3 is CASSLSIGGANIQYF. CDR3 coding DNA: TGTGCCAGCAGTTTATCGATTGGCGGGGCAAACATTCAGTACTTC.